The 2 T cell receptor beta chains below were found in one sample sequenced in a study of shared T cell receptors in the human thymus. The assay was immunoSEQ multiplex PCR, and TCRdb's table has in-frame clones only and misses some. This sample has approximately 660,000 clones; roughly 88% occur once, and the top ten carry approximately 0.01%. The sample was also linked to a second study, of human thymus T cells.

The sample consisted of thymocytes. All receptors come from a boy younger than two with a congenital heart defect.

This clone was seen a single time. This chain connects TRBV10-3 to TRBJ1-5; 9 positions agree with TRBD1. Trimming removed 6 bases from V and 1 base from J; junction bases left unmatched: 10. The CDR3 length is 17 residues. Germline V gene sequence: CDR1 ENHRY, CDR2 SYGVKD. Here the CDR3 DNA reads TGTGCCATCAGCCCATTCCCGGGACAGGGAAGCAATCAGCCCCAGCATTTT. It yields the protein CAISPFPGQGSNQPQHF.

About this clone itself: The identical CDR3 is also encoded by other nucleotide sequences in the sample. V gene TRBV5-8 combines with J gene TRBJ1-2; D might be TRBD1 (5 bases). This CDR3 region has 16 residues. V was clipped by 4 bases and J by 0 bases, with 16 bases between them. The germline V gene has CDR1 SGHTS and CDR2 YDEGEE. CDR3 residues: CASSLEGRVTNYGYTF. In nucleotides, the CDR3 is TGTGCCAGCAGCCTGGAGGGCAGGGTAACTAACTATGGCTACACCTTC.